This TCR beta chain was profiled in a study of blood T cell repertoires in COVID-19. Across the whole study: COVID-19 samples from acute and convalescent phases originated in the United States, Italy and Spain. From T cells, B-cell-depleted T cells, or PBMCs came the material, which was cDNA or gDNA.

Authors' methods: Reference gene primer amplification yielded estimated nucleated cell counts. Libraries were prepared by immunoSEQ multiplex PCR; TCRdb keeps only in-frame clonotypes and omits some of them. V and J calls and clone size come straight from that table; D and trimming were deduced from the DNA. The table records approximately 220,000 clones, approximately 80% of them present only once. The sample holds a few counts of this clone. Germline CDR1 reads SGHTS; CDR2 reads YDEGEE. V dropped 4 bases and J dropped 0; count of bases not matched to a gene: 4. The CDR3 covers 15 residues. This receptor was obtained from a woman of 80 years or more with acute or convalescent COVID-19. The rearrangement links TRBV5-8 to TRBJ1-2; 9 nucleotides agree with TRBD1. Sequenced input: peripheral blood. CDR3 sequence reads: CASSPRDRANYGYTF. CDR3 DNA: TGTGCCAGCAGCCCCCGGGACAGGGCTAACTATGGCTACACCTTC. Filled out from reference TRBV5-8 and TRBJ1-2, the complete variable domain reads EAGVTQSPTHLIKTRGQQATLRCSPISGHTSVYWYQQALGLGLQFLLWYDEGEERNRGNFPPRFSGRQFPNYSSELNVNALELEDSALYLCASSPRDRANYGYTFGSGTRLTVV.